One and the same sample provided the 26 T cell receptor beta chains below, sequenced in a study. Tregs were sorted as CD4+CD25+CD127-/low cells. MiXCR, applied by TCRdb to the 5' RACE reads, yields one record per CDR3 protein. The sample has 35,000 to 50,000 distinct CDR3 sequences, about 20% seen once. Material for sequencing was Tregs sorted from blood. The receptors come from a female donor with breast cancer.

CDR3 in amino acids: CASSFGSASTDTQYF. For the CDR3, the DNA is TGTGCCAGCAGCTTTGGCAGTGCTAGCACAGATACGCAGTATTTT. This chain links TRBV11-3 with TRBJ2-3; D unclear. Germline loops: CDR1 SGHNT, CDR2 YENEEA. Trimming shortened V by 3 bases and J by 0 bases, and 10 bases separated the two germline ends. There are 15 residues in the CDR3.

The genes are TRBV2 and TRBJ2-7, with D perhaps matching TRBD1 (5 bases). V lost 6 bases and J 2 bases, leaving 8 bases between the germline ends. This CDR3 has 12 amino acids. The germline V gene has CDR1 SNHLY and CDR2 FYNNEI. CDR3 bases: TGTGCCAGCAGGATAGGGGCCTACGAGCAGTACTTC. Its protein product is CASRIGAYEQYF.

The sample holds many counts of this clonotype. The chain is built from TRBV20-1 and TRBJ1-2, with D hard to call. V gave up 0 bases and J gave up 8 bases, with 13 bases separating them. The CDR3 loop spans 13 amino acids. The V gene's germline CDR1 is DFQATT and CDR2 SNEGSKA (reference sequence). In DNA, the CDR3 is TGCAGTGCTAGAGACAGTACCTCTATGGGCTACACCTTC. The encoded protein is CSARDSTSMGYTF.

The sample holds many counts of this clonotype. This sequence joins TRBV29-1 and TRBJ2-3; D is unclear. The CDR3 is made up of 11 amino acids. V was clipped by 5 bases and J by 3 bases, with 6 bases between them. CDR1 and CDR2 from the germline V gene are SQVTM and ANQGSEA. Written as DNA, the CDR3 is TGCAGCGTTCCGCCAACAGATACGCAGTATTTT. It yields the protein CSVPPTDTQYF.

The chain couples TRBV29-1 to TRBJ1-1; D gene unclear. Germline V gene lookup returns CDR1 SQVTM and CDR2 ANQGSEA. V was shortened by 2 bases and J by 1 base, with 11 bases between the two germline ends. This CDR3 region has 14 residues. CDR3 sequence reads: CSVESRPSNTEAFF. CDR3 DNA sequence: TGCAGCGTTGAATCCCGCCCGTCGAACACTGAAGCTTTCTTT.

Remarks on this clonotype: A much larger clone lies a single base off, so this may be a read error. The V call is TRBV12-3 or TRBV12-4, the J call TRBJ1-5, with D tentatively TRBD1 (5 bases). Between the trimmed V and J ends, which lost 6 bases and 9 bases, there was a span of 12 bases. The CDR3 contains 12 residues. For the CDR3, the DNA is TGTGCCAGCAGGGTGGGACTGGGGCCCCAGCATTTT. It encodes CASRVGLGPQHF.

Turning to this clonotype: A much larger clone lies one base from this, so it may be a read error. V is TRBV29-1 and J is TRBJ1-1; D remains ambiguous. CDR3 size: 14 residues. Germline values: CDR1 SQVTM, CDR2 ANQGSEA. The CDR3 reads CSVVRRDMTTEALF. The CDR3 nucleotides are TGCAGCGTTGTCAGGAGGGATATGACAACTGAAGCTCTCTTT. Together with reference TRBV29-1 and TRBJ1-1, the CDR3 gives the full variable domain: SAVISQKPSRDICQRGTSLTIQCQVDSQVTMMFWYRQQPGQSLTLIATANQGSEATYESGFVIDKFPISRPNLTFSTLTVSNMSPEDSSIYLCSVVRRDMTTEALFGQGTRLTVV.

CDR3 amino acids: CASSESVGDGTGELFF. The CDR3 bases are TGTGCCAGCAGTGAATCCGTAGGGGACGGCACCGGGGAGCTGTTTTTT. The V gene is TRBV6-1, the J gene TRBJ2-2; D possibly uses TRBD1 or TRBD2 (5 bases each). The CDR3 contains 16 residues. Germline V gives CDR1 MNHNS, CDR2 SASEGT. V was cut by 2 bases and J by 4 bases, with 14 bases left in between.

This clonotype has more than one count but fewer than ten. This clone may be a read error of a much larger clone one base away. The chain combines TRBV29-1 with TRBJ1-3; no reliable D call. The CDR3 length is 12 residues. Trimming stripped 4 bases from V and 2 bases from J, with 6 bases between. CDR1 and CDR2 (germline): SQVTM, ANQGSEA. In nucleotides, the CDR3 is TGCAGCGTTGTTCCCCCTGGAAACACCATATATTTT. The encoded protein is CSVVPPGNTIYF.

V usage is TRBV12-3 or TRBV12-4 and J usage is TRBJ2-7; the D is unclear. The CDR3 has 15 amino acids. V lost 4 bases and J lost 4, with 17 bases in between. The CDR3 here is CASSSIVQKEYEQYF. As DNA, the CDR3 is TGTGCCAGCAGTTCAATAGTACAGAAAGAGTACGAGCAGTACTTC.

Concerning this clonotype itself: The junction departs from germline at one end; a sequencing error may be responsible. This chain connects TRBV3-1 to TRBJ2-1, with D possibly matching TRBD2 (6 bases). This CDR3 region has 15 residues. Germline V gene lookup returns CDR1 LGHDT and CDR2 YNNKEL (reference sequence). In DNA form, the CDR3 reads TGTGCCGGCAGCTTAGGGAGGAGCTCCTACAATGAGCAGTTCTTC. It specifies CAGSLGRSSYNEQFF.

Of note for this clonotype: Just one base apart from a much larger clone, this may be a read error. V gene TRBV27 combines with J gene TRBJ1-1; TRBD1 aligns across 9 bases. Germline assignment: CDR1 MNHEY and CDR2 SMNVEV (reference sequence). The CDR3 runs to 14 residues. Here the CDR3 DNA reads TGTACCAGCAGCTTCACAGGGGGCGGCACTGAAGCTTTCTTT. Translating it yields CTSSFTGGGTEAFF.

In this sample, this clonotype turned up a few times. CDR3 sequence: CASSSNRLPQHF. In DNA form, the CDR3 reads TGTGCCAGCAGCTCCAACAGGCTACCCCAGCATTTT. The J gene is TRBJ1-5, the V gene TRBV7-9, with D perhaps TRBD1 (5 bases). This CDR3 is built from 12 residues. Trimming pared 4 bases from V and 10 bases from J, leaving 11 bases between. The germline V gene has CDR1 SEHNR and CDR2 FQNEAQ (reference sequence). The whole variable domain, remainder taken from reference TRBV7-9 and TRBJ1-5, is DTGVSQNPRHKITKRGQNVTFRCDPISEHNRLYWYRQTLGQGPEFLTYFQNEAQLEKSRLLSDRFSAERPKGSFSTLEIQRTEQGDSAMYLCASSSNRLPQHFGDGTRLSIL.

This clonotype was counted a single time. A much larger clonotype is one base distant, so this may be a read error. The CDR3 is CASSYLRDPAPNEKLFF. The CDR3 nucleotides read TGTGCCAGCAGTTACTTGAGGGACCCAGCTCCTAATGAAAAACTGTTTTTT. The chain is built from TRBV6-5 and TRBJ1-4; tentative D call: TRBD1 (5 bases). CDR3 length: 17 amino acids. The germline V and J ends were trimmed by 1 base and 3 bases, with 15 bases remaining between them. Germline CDR1 MNHEY, CDR2 SVGAGI.

CDR3 bases: TGTGCCAGCAGCTTAGGGATAGGCGGTACTGGAAACACCATATATTTT. Translated, it gives CASSLGIGGTGNTIYF. The chain couples TRBV13 to TRBJ1-3; no clear D. CDR1 and CDR2 from the germline V gene are PRHDT and FYEKMQ (reference sequence). Deletions cut 0 bases from V and 2 bases from J, with 11 bases between. The length of the CDR3 is 16 residues.

V usage is TRBV4-2 and J usage is TRBJ1-2; TRBD1 matches at 7 bases. V dropped 4 bases and J dropped 4; count of bases not matched to a gene: 6. The CDR3 is 14 residues long. Germline CDR1 and CDR2: LGHNA and YNFKEQ. DNA for the CDR3: TGTGCCAGCAGCCCGGGACAGTTCGTCTATGGCTACACCTTC. It is translated as CASSPGQFVYGYTF.

This clonotype was seen only a few times. The conserved final phenylalanine or tryptophan is absent from the CDR3, which likely points to a read error. The chain combines TRBV7-2 with TRBJ2-5; the D is unclear. Germline CDR1 SGHTA, CDR2 FQGNSA. The CDR3 consists of 12 residues. Trimming shortened V by 4 bases and J by 2 bases, and 5 bases separated the two germline ends. The CDR3 region has the DNA TGTGCCAGCAGCTGGGGACAAGAGACCCAGTACCTC. As protein: CASSWGQETQYL.

Concerning this clonotype itself: A much bigger clone sits one base away, suggesting this may be a read error. J is TRBJ2-2 and V is TRBV4-1; D call uncertain. Germline CDR1 is MGHRA and CDR2 is YSYEKL. The germline V and J ends were trimmed by 3 bases and 1 base, with 21 bases remaining between them. CDR3 size: 19 residues. CDR3 sequence: CASSHAAVQLTRNTGELFF. DNA of the CDR3: TGCGCCAGCAGCCATGCGGCCGTACAGTTGACAAGGAACACCGGGGAGCTGTTTTTT.

This clonotype was counted between two and nine times. The J gene is TRBJ2-5, the V gene TRBV11-2; the D is unclear. CDR3 length equals 14 residues. The germline V gene has CDR1 SGHAT and CDR2 FQNNGV. Trimming cost V 6 bases and J 5 bases, with 16 bases left between them. The CDR3 nucleotides are TGTGCCAGCAGAGAGAACCCACAGAGGGAGACCCAGTACTTC. Amino acids: CASRENPQRETQYF. The whole variable domain, remainder taken from reference TRBV11-2 and TRBJ2-5, is EAGVAQSPRYKIIEKRQSVAFWCNPISGHATLYWYQQILGQGPKLLIQFQNNGVVDDSQLPKDRFSAERLKGVDSTLKIQPAKLEDSAVYLCASRENPQRETQYFGPGTRLLVL.

The rearrangement joins TRBV10-2 to TRBJ2-5; no firm D call. Per germline, CDR1 WSHSY and CDR2 SAAADI. V shed 0 bases and J shed 2 bases, with 16 bases lying between them. CDR3 length equals 17 residues. CDR3 sequence (DNA): TGCGCCAGCAGTGAGTCGACTCCCCGACACACGCAAGAGACCCAGTACTTC. This gives the protein CASSESTPRHTQETQYF.

This chain links TRBV25-1 with TRBJ2-3, with TRBD2 matching over 7 bases. There are 12 residues in the CDR3. The V gene's germline CDR1 is MGHDK and CDR2 SYGVNS. Trimming cost V 5 bases and J 6 bases; bases outside gene matches: 2. CDR3 DNA sequence: TGTGCCAGCAGTTTCGGGGGGGATACGCAGTATTTT. This sequence encodes CASSFGGDTQYF.

This clonotype showed up just a few times. This chain connects TRBV5-1 to TRBJ1-1; D may be TRBD1 (5 bases). Germline lookup yields CDR1 SGHRS and CDR2 YFSETQ. The germline V and J ends were trimmed by 0 bases and 1 base, with 7 bases remaining between them. The CDR3 spans 14 residues. CDR3 region: CASSLAGTNTEAFF. The CDR3 nucleotides are TGCGCCAGCAGCTTGGCAGGGACGAACACTGAAGCTTTCTTT.

Concerning this clonotype itself: This CDR3 fails to terminate in the conserved phenylalanine or tryptophan, so it likely reflects a read error. The rearrangement joins TRBV5-6 to TRBJ1-5; 10 positions match TRBD1. The CDR3 contains 16 residues. CDR1 is SGHDT and CDR2 is YYEEEE in the germline V gene. The ends lost 4 bases at V and 5 bases at J; junction bases unmatched: 9. CDR3 nucleotide sequence: TGTGCCAGCAGCGACTGGGACAGGGGCACGTATCAGCCCCAGCATCCT. Its protein product is CASSDWDRGTYQPQHP.

The chain employs TRBV12-3 or TRBV12-4 and TRBJ2-5; the match to TRBD2 covers 9 bases. After removal of 3 bases from V and 4 bases from J, the junction contained 3 bases not matched to a gene. The CDR3 runs to 14 residues. Here the CDR3 reads CASSLELAGETQYF. The CDR3 DNA follows: TGTGCCAGCAGTTTGGAACTAGCGGGAGAGACCCAGTACTTC.

About this clonotype itself: Relative to the germline gene, one junction end is altered; a read error may explain this. This chain links TRBV12-3 or TRBV12-4 with TRBJ2-1; 10 nucleotides line up with TRBD2. This CDR3 has 15 residues. The CDR3 nucleotides read TGTGCCAGCAGTCTGCGACTAGCGGGTTACAATGAGCCGTTCTTC. Amino acid sequence: CASSLRLAGYNEPFF.

The table lists this clonotype with a few counts. This chain links TRBV21-1 with TRBJ2-5; the table gives TRBD1 as D, unverified against the DNA. TRBV21-1 is shown as a pseudogene. The CDR3 contains 15 residues. The CDR3 bases are TGTGCCAGCAGCTTCAACCCGGACAGTCAAGAGACCCAGTACTTC. It translates to CASSFNPDSQETQYF.